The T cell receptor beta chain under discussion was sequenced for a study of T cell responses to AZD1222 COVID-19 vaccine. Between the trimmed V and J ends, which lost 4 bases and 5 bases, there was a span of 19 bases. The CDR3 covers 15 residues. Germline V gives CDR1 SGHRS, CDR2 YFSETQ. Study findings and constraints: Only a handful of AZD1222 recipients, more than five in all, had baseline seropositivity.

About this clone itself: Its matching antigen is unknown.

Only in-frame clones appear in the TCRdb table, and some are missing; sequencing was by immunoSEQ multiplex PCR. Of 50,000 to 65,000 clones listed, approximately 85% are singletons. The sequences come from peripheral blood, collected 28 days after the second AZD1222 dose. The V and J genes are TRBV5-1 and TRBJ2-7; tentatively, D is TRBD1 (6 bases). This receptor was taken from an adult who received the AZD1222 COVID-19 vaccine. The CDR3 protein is CASSTLDQGPDEQYF. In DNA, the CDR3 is TGCGCCAGCAGCACACTAGACCAGGGGCCGGACGAGCAGTACTTC.